Listed below are T cell receptor beta chains from one sample, sequenced in a study of T cell responses to AZD1222 COVID-19 vaccine. Profiling relied on immunoSEQ multiplex PCR, and the TCRdb table lists in-frame clones only, not all of them. Here the sample spans about 120,000 clones, just over 90% being singletons. This sample comprised peripheral blood, obtained on day 0 of AZD1222 vaccination. These receptors were taken from an adult in good health. Both conserved end residues are part of each CDR3. D genes are given only for firm matches. Some rows have no size entry. The others give once, few or many, or a class for an expanded clone.

>few|.|TRBJ2-6|TRBV10-3
TGTGCCATCAGTGACTCCTCTGGGGCCAACGTCCTGACTTTC
CAISDSSGANVLTF
>.|TRBD2|TRBJ2-3|TRBV6-2/TRBV6-3
TGTGCCAGCAGTTACACGGCTAGCGGTAGCACAGATACGCAGTATTTT
CASSYTASGSTDTQYF
>.|TRBD1|TRBJ1-1|TRBV28
TGTGCCAGCAGGCCGTTCGACAGGGGGTATAAGGCTGAAGCTTTCTTT
CASRPFDRGYKAEAFF
>.|TRBD1|TRBJ2-1|TRBV5-1
TGCGCCAGCAGCTCGGTTCAGGGGGATTTGGCCAATGAGCAGTTCTTC
CASSSVQGDLANEQFF
>.|.|TRBJ2-2|TRBV6-5
TGTGCCAGCAGAAAGCTCAGGGGATTAACCGGGGAGCTGTTTTTT
CASRKLRGLTGELFF
>once|.|TRBJ1-2|TRBV11-2
TGTGCCAGCAGCCTCGGACAGTATGGCTACACCTTC
CASSLGQYGYTF
>.|TRBD1|TRBJ1-1|TRBV19
TGTGCCAGTAGTACCCGGACAGGTTCCACTGAAGCTTTCTTT
CASSTRTGSTEAFF
>.|TRBD2|TRBJ2-7|TRBV6-1
TGTGCCAGCAGTGAAGCGGTAGCGGGAGGTCTGTACGAGCAGTACTTC
CASSEAVAGGLYEQYF
>once|.|TRBJ2-1|TRBV30
TGTGCCTGGAGCGGGACTCCCCGTTACAATGAGCAGTTCTTC
CAWSGTPRYNEQFF
>once|.|TRBJ1-1|TRBV29-1
TGCAGCGTAGACGAGTTGGGGCCTGAAGCTTTCTTT
CSVDELGPEAFF
>.|TRBD2|TRBJ2-1|TRBV28
TGTGCCAGCAGTTCCTCCACTAGCGGGAGTGTCGCCACCTACAATGAGCAGTTCTTC
CASSSSTSGSVATYNEQFF
>.|TRBD1|TRBJ2-7|TRBV19
TGTGCCAGTAGTATACGACCGCAGGGGGCGACTAACTCCTACGAGCAGTACTTC
CASSIRPQGATNSYEQYF
>.|TRBD2|TRBJ2-7|TRBV28
TGTGCCAGCAGTTCCGGGATCGGGGGGAGAGCCGAGCAGTACTTC
CASSSGIGGRAEQYF
>.|.|TRBJ1-5|TRBV19
TGTGCCAGTAGGGAGGACACGGGAGGGAACAATCAGCCCCAGCATTTT
CASREDTGGNNQPQHF
>.|TRBD1|TRBJ1-1|TRBV27
TGTGCCAGCAGTGCCCGACAGGGCATGAACACTGAAGCTTTCTTT
CASSARQGMNTEAFF